Following are 15 T cell receptor beta chains from one sample sequenced in a study of cytotoxic CD8 clonotypes in ibrutinib-treated CLL. The table came from immunoSEQ multiplex PCR; TCRdb's copy has only in-frame clones and leaves some out. Among approximately 330,000 clones listed, around four fifths were seen once. The sequenced sample was PBMCs, obtained before ibrutinib treatment. The receptor set was obtained from a human donor with chronic lymphocytic leukemia.

This clone was found once. The chain carries TRBV6-6 and TRBJ1-2, with D unresolved. CDR1 is MNHNY and CDR2 is SVGAGI in the germline V gene (reference sequence). The CDR3 runs 13 residues. Trimming pared 2 bases from V and 8 bases from J, leaving 12 bases between. DNA for the CDR3: TGTGCCAGCAGTTACGTTGAGGCGGCAGGCTACACCTTC. It translates to CASSYVEAAGYTF.

This clone appeared a few times. This chain connects TRBV6-5 to TRBJ1-2, with TRBD1 matching 9 bases. Germline V gene lookup returns CDR1 MNHEY and CDR2 SVGAGI. J was trimmed by 8 bases and V by 4 bases; bases with no gene match: 11. The CDR3 has 15 residues. CDR3 protein: CASSSWGQGSGGYTF. The CDR3 DNA reads TGTGCCAGCAGTTCCTGGGGACAGGGTTCGGGCGGCTACACCTTC.

The gene calls are TRBV19 and TRBJ2-1, with 7 bases fitting TRBD2. The V and J ends lost 9 bases and 0 bases, in that order; junction bases with no gene match: 5. Germline CDR1 LNHDA, CDR2 SQIVND (reference sequence). This CDR3 contains 14 residues. The chain's CDR3 is CASEGGPSYNEQFF. For the CDR3, the DNA is TGTGCCAGCGAGGGAGGGCCCTCCTACAATGAGCAGTTCTTC.

The chain uses TRBV6-5 and TRBJ2-3; D is unresolved. The CDR3 is 15 amino acids. The germline V and J ends were trimmed by 3 bases and 0 bases, with 10 bases remaining between them. Germline V gene lookup returns CDR1 MNHEY and CDR2 SVGAGI. The CDR3 protein is CASSYQVTSTDTQYF. The CDR3 coding sequence is TGTGCCAGCAGTTATCAGGTCACTAGCACAGATACGCAGTATTTT.

V is TRBV11-2 and J is TRBJ1-1; 7 nucleotides agree with TRBD1. V shed 2 bases, J shed 4 bases, and the junction held 4 bases outside the gene matches. The CDR3 extends over 14 amino acids. Germline V gene sequence: CDR1 SGHAT, CDR2 FQNNGV. In DNA, the CDR3 is TGTGCCAGCAGCTTAAGAGGGGGCATCACTGAAGCTTTCTTT. Amino acid sequence: CASSLRGGITEAFF.

This chain connects TRBV30 to TRBJ2-7; 8 positions agree with TRBD1. CDR1 and CDR2 (germline): GTSNPN, SVGIG (reference sequence). The CDR3 runs 17 residues. Trimming cost V 3 bases and J 4 bases; bases outside gene matches: 17. CDR3 in DNA: TGTGCCTGGAGCCGAGAGGGACAGGCCTCTAGCTGGTACGAGCAGTACTTC. It codes for CAWSREGQASSWYEQYF.

This sequence joins TRBV9 and TRBJ1-4; weak D call: TRBD1 (5 bases). Germline V gene sequence: CDR1 SGDLS, CDR2 YYNGEE. The CDR3 length is 14 residues. V lost 0 bases and J lost 7, with 10 bases in between. The CDR3 region has the DNA TGTGCCAGCAGCGTAGAAGGGGATGGTGAAAAACTGTTTTTT. Translation: CASSVEGDGEKLFF.

The chain combines TRBV7-9 with TRBJ2-3; D is unclear. From germline, CDR1 is SEHNR and CDR2 FQNEAQ (reference sequence). Between the trimmed V and J ends, which lost 8 bases and 2 bases, there was a span of 5 bases. CDR3 length: 11 amino acids. The CDR3 DNA is TGTGCCAGCCACCCCACAGATACGCAGTATTTT. Encoded protein: CASHPTDTQYF.

The chain has TRBV30 and TRBJ2-1; 8 bases agree with TRBD1. This CDR3 is 14 amino acids long. CDR1 GTSNPN and CDR2 SVGIG come from the germline V gene (reference sequence). The junction had 8 bases not matched to a gene; V was cut back by 2 bases and J by 8 bases. CDR3 nucleotides: TGTGCCTGGAGTAAACGGACAGGGACATATGAGCAGTTCTTC. Protein sequence: CAWSKRTGTYEQFF.

The chain couples TRBV11-2 to TRBJ2-1, with D uncertain. Trimming removed 0 bases at V and 6 bases at J, with 9 bases between. The CDR3 has 14 residues. Germline CDR1 and CDR2: SGHAT and FQNNGV. The CDR3 reads CASSLDRVGNEQFF. CDR3 nucleotide sequence: TGTGCCAGCAGCTTAGATCGAGTGGGCAATGAGCAGTTCTTC.

The chain links TRBV4-2 to TRBJ2-5; D not resolved. This CDR3 has 15 amino acids. Germline-derived CDR1 and CDR2 are LGHNA and YNFKEQ. The V gene lost 0 bases and the J gene lost 5 bases, with 13 bases spanning the gap. CDR3 nucleotide sequence: TGTGCCAGCAGCCAAGAGGGAAAGACATGGGAGACCCAGTACTTC. Translated: CASSQEGKTWETQYF.

The chain is built from TRBV13 and TRBJ1-2, with 7 bases aligning to TRBD1. The CDR3 is 14 residues long. Losses at the gene ends were 5 bases for V and 3 bases for J; bases not matched to a gene: 6. Looked up from germline, CDR1 is PRHDT and CDR2 is FYEKMQ (reference sequence). The CDR3 sequence is CASSGVGQDYGYTF. The DNA for the CDR3 is TGTGCCAGCAGCGGTGTAGGACAGGACTATGGCTACACCTTC.

CDR3 DNA: TGTGCCAGCAGCCCAGGGTTGGGAGGGTCTCACGAGCAGTACTTC. This codes for CASSPGLGGSHEQYF. The rearrangement uses TRBV11-2 and TRBJ2-7; 7 bases map to TRBD2. V was pared by 5 bases and J by 5 bases, with 12 bases of the junction left unmatched. The CDR3 length is 15 residues. Germline V gene sequence: CDR1 SGHAT, CDR2 FQNNGV. Full variable domain (missing parts from reference TRBV11-2 and TRBJ2-7): EAGVAQSPRYKIIEKRQSVAFWCNPISGHATLYWYQQILGQGPKLLIQFQNNGVVDDSQLPKDRFSAERLKGVDSTLKIQPAKLEDSAVYLCASSPGLGGSHEQYFGPGTRLTVT.

This chain uses TRBV7-6 with TRBJ2-1; 9 nucleotides line up with TRBD2. V lost 2 bases to trimming and J lost 1 base; unmatched junction nucleotides: 3. The CDR3 is 16 residues long. The germline V gene encodes CDR1 SGHVS and CDR2 FNYEAQ. The CDR3 DNA follows: TGTGCCAGCAGCTTATTTAGCGGGAGTTCCTACAATGAGCAGTTCTTC. This translates into CASSLFSGSSYNEQFF.

CDR3 DNA: TGCGCCAGCAGCAGCTCAGGGATCTCTGGAAACACCATATATTTT. Amino acid sequence: CASSSSGISGNTIYF. The chain uses TRBV5-1 and TRBJ1-3, with D possibly matching TRBD1 (5 bases). CDR1 and CDR2 (germline): SGHRS, YFSETQ. Trimming shortened V by 4 bases and J by 0 bases, and 11 bases separated the two germline ends. The CDR3 is 15 amino acids.